The 14 T cell receptor beta chains below were found in one sample sequenced in a study of T cells in Graves' hyperthyroidism and ophthalmopathy. The TCR beta CDR3 regions underwent amplification using RNA transcripts as the source. First-round RT-PCR of the TCR CDR3 relied on the HTBI primer set. TCRdb independently ran MiXCR on the multiplex PCR reads; one entry per CDR3 protein. In the table there are 530,000 or so distinct CDR3 sequences, more than 45% of which are singletons. The sequenced sample was peripheral blood or thyroid tissue (not recorded which). The source of these receptors is a woman aged 18-35 years with Graves' hyperthyroidism.

The V gene is TRBV27, the J gene TRBJ2-7; no clear D. V lost 3 bases to trimming and J lost 3 bases, with 6 bases between them. Germline loops: CDR1 MNHEY, CDR2 SMNVEV (reference sequence). The CDR3 is 12 residues long. This CDR3 reads CASSFNFYEQYF. The CDR3 DNA sequence: TGTGCCAGCAGTTTCAACTTCTACGAGCAGTACTTC.

About this clonotype: This CDR3 fails to terminate in the conserved phenylalanine or tryptophan, so it likely reflects a read error. The rearrangement links TRBV7-2 to TRBJ1-5, with D unclear. The CDR3 is made up of 13 amino acids. V dropped 3 bases and J dropped 6 bases, with 9 bases sitting between them. Germline V gives CDR1 SGHTA, CDR2 FQGNSA. CDR3 bases: TGTGCCAGCAGCTTTAGGGCGGCTCAGCCCCAGCATCTT. This sequence encodes CASSFRAAQPQHL.

The rearrangement uses TRBV2 and TRBJ1-2, with 10 bases lining up with TRBD1. The J segment lost 8 bases and the V segment lost 6 bases, leaving 9 bases of the junction unmatched. The CDR3 extends over 14 amino acids. Germline V gene data show CDR1 as SNHLY and CDR2 as FYNNEI. This CDR3 reads CASRTEDRGEGYTF. The CDR3 DNA reads as TGTGCCAGCAGGACTGAGGACAGGGGGGAAGGCTACACCTTC.

This clonotype was counted many times. This chain connects TRBV29-1 to TRBJ2-7; a possible D gene is TRBD1 (6 bases). Looked up from germline, CDR1 is SQVTM and CDR2 is ANQGSEA. The CDR3 has 14 residues. V lost 6 bases and J 2 bases, leaving 17 bases between the germline ends. CDR3: CSVGGPSTAYEQYF. For the CDR3, the DNA is TGCAGCGTAGGGGGACCGTCGACGGCCTACGAGCAGTACTTC.

The J gene is TRBJ2-3, the V gene TRBV7-9; 12 bases fit TRBD2. Germline V gene data show CDR1 as SEHNR and CDR2 as FQNEAQ (reference sequence). This CDR3 contains 15 residues. The ends lost 2 bases at V and 3 bases at J; junction bases unmatched: 0. The CDR3 sequence: CASSLTSGRTDTQYF. The CDR3 DNA sequence: TGTGCCAGCAGCTTAACTAGCGGGAGGACAGATACGCAGTATTTT.

The V call is TRBV7-6, the J call TRBJ2-7; D is undetermined. The CDR3 extends over 12 amino acids. Per the germline V gene, CDR1 is SGHVS and CDR2 is FNYEAQ. Written as DNA, the CDR3 is TGTGCTAGAGACGGACGGACCTACGAGCAGTACTTC. Translation: CARDGRTYEQYF.

The gene calls are TRBV10-3 and TRBJ1-2; 7 bases fit TRBD1. CDR3 length equals 13 residues. The germline CDR1 and CDR2 sequences are ENHRY and SYGVKD. V dropped 8 bases and J dropped 3; count of bases not matched to a gene: 6. The CDR3 DNA reads as TGTGCCATCGCGGGACAGCAATACTATGGCTACACCTTC. It codes for CAIAGQQYYGYTF.

This clonotype has ten or more counts. The chain links TRBV27 to TRBJ1-1; D uncertain. CDR3 length: 12 amino acids. V was trimmed by 6 bases and J by 3 bases, leaving 8 bases between them. CDR1 is MNHEY, CDR2 SMNVEV, per germline (reference sequence). CDR3 residues: CASSSGYTEAFF. The DNA for the CDR3 is TGTGCCAGCAGCTCCGGATACACTGAAGCTTTCTTT.

This clonotype has only a few counts. This chain's CDR3 is CASRVVAKNIQYF. In nucleotides, the CDR3 is TGTGCCAGCAGAGTCGTAGCCAAAAACATTCAGTACTTC. The gene calls are TRBV2 and TRBJ2-4; D not certain. Germline lookup yields CDR1 SNHLY and CDR2 FYNNEI. This CDR3 has 13 residues. The germline V and J ends were trimmed by 6 bases and 0 bases, with 6 bases remaining between them.

This sequence joins TRBV24-1 and TRBJ2-2; TRBD2 aligns across 9 bases. The V and J ends lost 5 bases and 3 bases, in that order; junction bases with no gene match: 9. The CDR3 runs 17 residues. Germline values: CDR1 KGHDR, CDR2 SFDVKD. The CDR3: CATSASVAGVDTGELFF. CDR3 coding DNA: TGTGCCACCAGTGCTAGTGTAGCGGGAGTTGACACCGGGGAGCTGTTTTTT.

On this clonotype: One base away lies a much larger clone, so this may be a sequencing read error. The J gene is TRBJ2-7, the V gene TRBV7-6; D not certain. Germline V gene lookup returns CDR1 SGHVS and CDR2 FNYEAQ. The CDR3 has 13 amino acids. The CDR3 protein is CASSVGASHEQYF. The CDR3 DNA reads as TGTGCCAGCAGCGTAGGTGCCTCCCACGAGCAGTACTTC.

V usage is TRBV10-3 and J usage is TRBJ2-3; weak D call: TRBD1 (6 bases). Germline CDR1 reads ENHRY; CDR2 reads SYGVKD. The CDR3 consists of 15 residues. The V gene lost 7 bases and the J gene lost 2 bases, with 16 bases spanning the gap. The CDR3 sequence: CAIKNLWDTTDTQYF. As DNA, the CDR3 is TGTGCCATCAAGAATTTATGGGACACCACAGATACGCAGTATTTT.

The J gene is TRBJ2-7, the V gene TRBV10-3; weak D call: TRBD1 (5 bases). The CDR3 consists of 17 residues. V was shortened by 0 bases and J by 0 bases, with 15 bases between the two germline ends. Per the germline V gene, CDR1 is ENHRY and CDR2 is SYGVKD. CDR3 nucleotides: TGTGCCATCAGTGAGTCGTGGCAGGGTGGCAGCTCCTACGAGCAGTACTTC. Its protein product is CAISESWQGGSSYEQYF.

This clonotype was observed a few times. The rearrangement uses TRBV27 and TRBJ1-1; 8 bases agree with TRBD1. Germline trimming cut 2 bases from V and 7 bases from J; bases unmatched to any gene: 9. The CDR3 sequence is 15 residues long. Germline-derived CDR1 and CDR2 are MNHEY and SMNVEV (reference sequence). CDR3 sequence (DNA): TGTGCCAGCAGTTTAACCCAGGGGGCTAGGGTTGAAGCTTTCTTT. It is translated as CASSLTQGARVEAFF.